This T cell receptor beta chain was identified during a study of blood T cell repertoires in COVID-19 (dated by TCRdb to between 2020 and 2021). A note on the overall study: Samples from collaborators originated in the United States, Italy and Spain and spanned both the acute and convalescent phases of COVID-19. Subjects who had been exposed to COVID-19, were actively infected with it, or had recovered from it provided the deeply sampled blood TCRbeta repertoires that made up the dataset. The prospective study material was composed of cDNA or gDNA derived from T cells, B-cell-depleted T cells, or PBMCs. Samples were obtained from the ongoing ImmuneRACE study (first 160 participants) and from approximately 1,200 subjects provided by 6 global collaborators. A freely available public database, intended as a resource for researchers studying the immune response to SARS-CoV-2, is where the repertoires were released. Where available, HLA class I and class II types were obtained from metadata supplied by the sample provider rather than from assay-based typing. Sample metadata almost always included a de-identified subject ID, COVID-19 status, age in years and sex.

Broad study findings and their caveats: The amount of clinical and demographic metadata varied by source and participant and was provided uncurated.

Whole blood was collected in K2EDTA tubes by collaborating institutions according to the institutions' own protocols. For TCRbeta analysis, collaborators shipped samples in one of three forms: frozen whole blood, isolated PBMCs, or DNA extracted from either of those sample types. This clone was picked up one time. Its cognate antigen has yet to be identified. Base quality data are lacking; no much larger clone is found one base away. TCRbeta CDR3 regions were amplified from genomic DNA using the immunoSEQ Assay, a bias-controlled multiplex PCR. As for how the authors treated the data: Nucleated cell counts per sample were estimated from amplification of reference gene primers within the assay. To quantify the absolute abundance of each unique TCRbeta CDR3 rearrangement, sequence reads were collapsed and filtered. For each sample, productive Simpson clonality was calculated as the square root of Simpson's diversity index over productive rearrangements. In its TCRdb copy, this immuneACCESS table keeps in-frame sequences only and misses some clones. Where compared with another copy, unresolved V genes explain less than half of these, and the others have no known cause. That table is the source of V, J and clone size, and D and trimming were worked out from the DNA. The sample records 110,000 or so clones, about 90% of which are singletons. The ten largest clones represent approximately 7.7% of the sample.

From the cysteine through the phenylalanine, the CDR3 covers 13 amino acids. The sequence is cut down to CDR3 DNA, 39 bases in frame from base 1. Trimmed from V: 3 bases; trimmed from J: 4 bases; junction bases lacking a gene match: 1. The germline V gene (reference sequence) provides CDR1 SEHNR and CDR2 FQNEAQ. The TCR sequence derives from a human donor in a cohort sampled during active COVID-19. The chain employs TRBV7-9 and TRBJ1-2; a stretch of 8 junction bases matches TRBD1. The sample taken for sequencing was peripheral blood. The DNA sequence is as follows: TGTGCCAGCAGCTTCACAGGGGGCTATGGCTACACCTTC. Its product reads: CASSFTGGYGYTF.